The 14 T cell receptor beta chains below were found in one sample sequenced in a study of blood T cell repertoires in COVID-19. Sequencing used immunoSEQ multiplex PCR; TCRdb keeps in-frame clones, though not all of them. The sample has about 260,000 clones, about 80% seen once; the top ten hold about 1.9%. Input material: peripheral blood. The receptors were gathered from a woman older than 75 with acute or convalescent COVID-19.

This clone was seen a single time. This chain links TRBV5-1 with TRBJ2-7, with D hard to call. V lost 0 bases to trimming and J lost 2 bases, with 12 bases between them. This CDR3 is 15 amino acids long. Germline V gene sequence: CDR1 SGHRS, CDR2 YFSETQ. This CDR3 reads CASSLGVAGTYEQYF. The CDR3, as DNA: TGCGCCAGCAGCTTGGGTGTCGCAGGTACCTACGAGCAGTACTTC.

This sequence joins TRBV18 and TRBJ2-7, with TRBD2 matching over 12 bases. The V gene end was trimmed by 6 bases and the J gene end by 1 base; junction bases not matched to a gene: 4. The CDR3 has 15 residues. CDR1 and CDR2 (germline): KGHSH, LQKENI. CDR3 residues: CASSPTSGGSYEQYF. The CDR3 nucleotides read TGTGCCAGCTCCCCGACTAGCGGGGGATCCTACGAGCAGTACTTC.

This clone was counted a few times. This chain joins TRBV5-1 and TRBJ1-2; 9 positions agree with TRBD1. Germline trimming cut 6 bases from V and 6 bases from J; bases unmatched to any gene: 12. Looked up from germline, CDR1 is SGHRS and CDR2 is YFSETQ. The CDR3 loop spans 15 amino acids. The CDR3 loop is CASKTRDRGWDGYTF. CDR3 sequence (DNA): TGCGCCAGCAAAACTCGCGACAGGGGGTGGGATGGCTACACCTTC.

The chain employs TRBV28 and TRBJ2-1; the match to TRBD2 covers 14 bases. Germline values: CDR1 MDHEN, CDR2 SYDVKM. The CDR3 is made up of 14 amino acids. With 8 bases clipped from V and 7 bases from J, the junction kept 4 bases outside the gene matches. CDR3 nucleotide sequence: TGTGCCAGCGGGACTAGCGGGAGAAGAAATGAGCAGTTCTTC. Translating gives CASGTSGRRNEQFF.

The chain carries TRBV4-2 and TRBJ2-3; 14 bases fit TRBD2. The CDR3 spans 20 residues. Germline lookup yields CDR1 LGHNA and CDR2 YNFKEQ. J gave up 0 bases and V 0 bases, and 8 bases lay outside the gene matches. CDR3 sequence reads: CASSQEQRLAGGASTDTQYF. The CDR3 region has the DNA TGTGCCAGCAGCCAAGAACAACGACTAGCGGGGGGGGCAAGCACAGATACGCAGTATTTT.

The CDR3 reads CASSLEKREGRYF. The CDR3 DNA follows: TGTGCCAGCAGCTTAGAAAAGCGGGAGGGTCGGTATTTT. V usage is TRBV7-9 and J usage is TRBJ2-3; the match to TRBD2 covers 10 bases. V lost 1 base, J lost 14 bases, and 6 bases stayed unmatched. Germline V gene lookup returns CDR1 SEHNR and CDR2 FQNEAQ (reference sequence). The length of the CDR3 is 13 residues.

The chain couples TRBV11-2 to TRBJ2-7; 12 positions match TRBD1. The germline V gene has CDR1 SGHAT and CDR2 FQNNGV. There are 17 residues in the CDR3. The ends lost 6 bases at V and 3 bases at J; junction bases unmatched: 12. The CDR3: CASRFGRGTGGFYEQYF. DNA of the CDR3: TGTGCCAGCAGATTCGGACGGGGGACAGGGGGCTTCTACGAGCAGTACTTC.

The rearrangement uses TRBV18 and TRBJ1-5; the D is unclear. The V end was cut by 2 bases, the J end by 4 bases, with 12 bases between. This CDR3 is 15 amino acids long. Germline CDR1 and CDR2: KGHSH and LQKENI. The CDR3 DNA reads TGTGCCAGCTCACCATACGACGGGAAAAATCAGCCCCAGCATTTT. As protein: CASSPYDGKNQPQHF.

This chain links TRBV19 with TRBJ1-2; D gene unclear. The V gene lost 7 bases and the J gene lost 5 bases, with 8 bases spanning the gap. Germline lookup yields CDR1 LNHDA and CDR2 SQIVND (reference sequence). This CDR3 comprises 11 residues. The CDR3 region has the DNA TGTGCCAGTACCACGGGGTATGGCTACACCTTC. It yields the protein CASTTGYGYTF. The full variable domain, its missing parts supplied by reference TRBV19 and TRBJ1-2, is DGGITQSPKYLFRKEGQNVTLSCEQNLNHDAMYWYRQDPGQGLRLIYYSQIVNDFQKGDIAEGYSVSREKKESFPLTVTSAQKNPTAFYLCASTTGYGYTFGSGTRLTVV.

The chain uses TRBV18 and TRBJ1-2; no reliable D call. Germline loops: CDR1 KGHSH, CDR2 LQKENI. There are 14 residues in the CDR3. V lost 5 bases, J lost 4 bases, and 14 bases lay in between. CDR3: CASSSRQATYGYTF. The CDR3 DNA sequence: TGTGCCAGCTCAAGTCGCCAGGCCACCTATGGCTACACCTTC.

V gene TRBV21-1 combines with J gene TRBJ1-5; TRBD1 was called by the table and not checked on the DNA. TRBV21-1 is a known pseudogene. The CDR3 loop spans 14 amino acids. CDR3 in DNA: TGTGCCAGCAGCAGATCAGGGGGCGATCAGCCCCAGCATTTT. Residues: CASSRSGGDQPQHF.

The chain uses TRBV25-1 and TRBJ1-6; 8 positions match TRBD1. The CDR3 runs to 15 residues. Germline lookup yields CDR1 MGHDK and CDR2 SYGVNS. V gave up 1 base and J gave up 7 bases; unmatched junction bases: 3. The CDR3 spells CASSEWRTGNSPLHF. For the CDR3, the DNA is TGTGCCAGCAGTGAATGGAGGACAGGGAATTCACCCCTCCACTTT.

V gene TRBV13 combines with J gene TRBJ2-3; 11 nucleotides match TRBD1. Germline assignment: CDR1 PRHDT and CDR2 FYEKMQ (reference sequence). J lost 2 bases, V lost 5 bases, and 3 bases had no gene match. The CDR3 loop spans 15 amino acids. CDR3 loop: CASSPGQGDTDTQYF. CDR3 nucleotide sequence: TGTGCCAGCAGCCCGGGACAGGGGGACACAGATACGCAGTATTTT.

V usage is TRBV19 and J usage is TRBJ2-5, with D unclear. The germline V and J ends were trimmed by 4 bases and 1 base, with 7 bases remaining between them. Germline CDR1 and CDR2: LNHDA and SQIVND (reference sequence). The CDR3 contains 13 residues. CDR3 DNA: TGTGCCAGTAGTAACCAGGTCCAAGAGACCCAGTACTTC. Its protein is CASSNQVQETQYF.